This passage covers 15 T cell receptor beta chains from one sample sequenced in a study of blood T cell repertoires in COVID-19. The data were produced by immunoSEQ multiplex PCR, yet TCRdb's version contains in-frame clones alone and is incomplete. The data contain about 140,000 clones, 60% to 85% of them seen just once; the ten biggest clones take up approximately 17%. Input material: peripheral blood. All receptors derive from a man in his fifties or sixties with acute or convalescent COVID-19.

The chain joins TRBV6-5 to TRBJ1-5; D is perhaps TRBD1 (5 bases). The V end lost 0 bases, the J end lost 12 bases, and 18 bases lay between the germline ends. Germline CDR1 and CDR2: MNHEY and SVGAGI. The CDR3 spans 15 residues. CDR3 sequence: CASSYSRQGDTRQHF. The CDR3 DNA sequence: TGTGCCAGCAGTTACTCGAGGCAGGGTGACACCCGCCAGCATTTT.

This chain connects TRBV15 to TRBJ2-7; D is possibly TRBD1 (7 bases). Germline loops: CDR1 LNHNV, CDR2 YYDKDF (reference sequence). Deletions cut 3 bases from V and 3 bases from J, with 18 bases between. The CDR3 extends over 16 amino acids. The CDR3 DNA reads TGTGCCACCAGCAGTGGGTTGGCGCAGGGGGGCTACGAGCAGTACTTC. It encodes CATSSGLAQGGYEQYF.

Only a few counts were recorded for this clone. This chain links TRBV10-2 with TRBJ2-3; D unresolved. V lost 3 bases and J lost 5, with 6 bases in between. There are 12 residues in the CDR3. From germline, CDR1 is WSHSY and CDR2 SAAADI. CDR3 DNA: TGCGCCAGCAGTGATGTCAAAGATACGCAGTATTTT. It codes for CASSDVKDTQYF.

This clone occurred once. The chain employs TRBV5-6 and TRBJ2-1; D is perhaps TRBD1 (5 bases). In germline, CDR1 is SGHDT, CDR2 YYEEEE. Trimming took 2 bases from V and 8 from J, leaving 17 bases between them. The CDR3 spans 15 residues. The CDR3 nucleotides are TGTGCCAGCAGCTTACCGACAGCCCTTCGGTATGAGCAGTTCTTC. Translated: CASSLPTALRYEQFF.

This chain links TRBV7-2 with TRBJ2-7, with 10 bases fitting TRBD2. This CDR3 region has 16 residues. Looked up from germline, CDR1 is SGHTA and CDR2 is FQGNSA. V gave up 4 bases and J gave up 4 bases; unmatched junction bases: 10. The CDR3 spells CASSWGSGGAPYEQYF. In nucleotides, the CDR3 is TGTGCCAGCAGCTGGGGCAGCGGGGGGGCCCCTTACGAGCAGTACTTC.

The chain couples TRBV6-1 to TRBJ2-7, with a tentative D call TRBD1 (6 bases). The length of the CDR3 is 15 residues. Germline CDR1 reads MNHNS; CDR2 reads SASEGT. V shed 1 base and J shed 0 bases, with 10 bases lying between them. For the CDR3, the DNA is TGTGCCAGCAGTGAAGACGACAGGAGCTCCTACGAGCAGTACTTC. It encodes CASSEDDRSSYEQYF.

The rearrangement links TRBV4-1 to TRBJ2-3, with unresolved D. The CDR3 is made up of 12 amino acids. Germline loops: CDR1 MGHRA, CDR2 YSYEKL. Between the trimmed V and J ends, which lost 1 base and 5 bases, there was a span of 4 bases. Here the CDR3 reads CASSQVQDTQYF. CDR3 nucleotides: TGCGCCAGCAGCCAAGTACAAGATACGCAGTATTTT.

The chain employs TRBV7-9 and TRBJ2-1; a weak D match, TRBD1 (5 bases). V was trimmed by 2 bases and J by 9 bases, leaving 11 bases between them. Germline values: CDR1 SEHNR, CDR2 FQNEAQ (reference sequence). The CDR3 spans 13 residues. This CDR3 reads CASSLFGQGEQFF. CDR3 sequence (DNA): TGTGCCAGCAGCTTATTCGGACAAGGTGAGCAGTTCTTC.

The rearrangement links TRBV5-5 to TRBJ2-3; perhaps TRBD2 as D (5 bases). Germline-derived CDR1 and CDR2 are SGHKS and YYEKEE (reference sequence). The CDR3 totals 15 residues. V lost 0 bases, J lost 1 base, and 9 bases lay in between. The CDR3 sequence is CASSLAGDGTDTQYF. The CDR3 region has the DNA TGTGCCAGCAGCTTGGCCGGGGATGGCACAGATACGCAGTATTTT.

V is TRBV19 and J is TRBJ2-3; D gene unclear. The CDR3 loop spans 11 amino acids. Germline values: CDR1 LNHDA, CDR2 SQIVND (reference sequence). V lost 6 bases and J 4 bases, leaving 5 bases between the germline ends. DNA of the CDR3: TGTGCCAGTAGCGTCGCAGATACGCAGTATTTT. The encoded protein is CASSVADTQYF.

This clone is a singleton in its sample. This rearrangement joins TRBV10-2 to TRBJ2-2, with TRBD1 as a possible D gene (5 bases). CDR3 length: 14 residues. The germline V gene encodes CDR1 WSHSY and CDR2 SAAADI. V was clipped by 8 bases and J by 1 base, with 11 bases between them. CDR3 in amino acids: CASQSQGNTGELFF. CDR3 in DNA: TGCGCCAGCCAATCTCAGGGGAACACCGGGGAGCTGTTTTTT.

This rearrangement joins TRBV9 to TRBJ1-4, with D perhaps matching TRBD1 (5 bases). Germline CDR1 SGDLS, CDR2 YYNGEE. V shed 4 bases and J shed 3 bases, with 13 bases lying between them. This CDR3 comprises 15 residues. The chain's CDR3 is CASSPRWGANEKLFF. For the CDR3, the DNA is TGTGCCAGCAGCCCACGGTGGGGGGCTAATGAAAAACTGTTTTTT.

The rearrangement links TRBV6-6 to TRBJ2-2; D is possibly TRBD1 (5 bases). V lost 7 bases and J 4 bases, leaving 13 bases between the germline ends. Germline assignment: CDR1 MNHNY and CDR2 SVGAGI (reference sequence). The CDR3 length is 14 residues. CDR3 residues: CASTQQGATGELFF. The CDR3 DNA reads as TGTGCCAGCACCCAGCAGGGTGCCACCGGGGAGCTGTTTTTT.

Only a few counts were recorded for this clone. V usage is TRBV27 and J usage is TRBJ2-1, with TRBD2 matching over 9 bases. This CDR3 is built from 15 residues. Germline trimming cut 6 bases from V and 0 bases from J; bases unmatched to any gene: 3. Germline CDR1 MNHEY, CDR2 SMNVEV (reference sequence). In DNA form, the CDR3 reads TGTGCCAGCAGAAGACTAGCGGTCTCCTACAATGAGCAGTTCTTC. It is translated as CASRRLAVSYNEQFF.

The DNA for the CDR3 is TGTGCCAGCAGCCCCACGGGACAGGGGGCCTTGGGTGGGCAGTTCTTC. It encodes CASSPTGQGALGGQFF. V and J are TRBV3-1 (or the pseudogene TRBV3-2) and TRBJ2-1; 12 positions agree with TRBD1. CDR1 is LGHDT and CDR2 is YNNKEL in the germline V gene (reference sequence). The CDR3 length is 16 residues. Losses at the gene ends were 4 bases for V and 12 bases for J; bases not matched to a gene: 13.